Following are 14 T cell receptor beta chains from one sample sequenced in a study of blood T cells in healthy people across ages. Using a J-beta primer mix together with a sample-barcoded 5' primer, a second PCR was run for about 6 to 11 cycles. TCRdb re-called the 5' RACE reads with MiXCR, one entry per CDR3 protein. The sample contains 720,000 or so distinct CDR3 sequences, approximately 40% of which appear only once. The material sequenced was blood. The receptor source for this set is a man older than 75 in good health.

This clonotype was counted between two and nine times. The chain joins TRBV5-1 to TRBJ1-2, with a tentative D call TRBD1 (5 bases). Germline lookup yields CDR1 SGHRS and CDR2 YFSETQ. The CDR3 spans 16 residues. Trimming cost V 7 bases and J 3 bases, with 22 bases left between them. The CDR3 is CASGGDSEKGYYGYTF. CDR3 nucleotide sequence: TGCGCCAGCGGTGGGGACTCCGAGAAAGGCTACTATGGCTACACCTTC.

Points on this clonotype: A much larger clonotype is one base distant, so this may be a read error. V gene TRBV4-1 combines with J gene TRBJ2-7, with no clear D. The CDR3 consists of 13 residues. Germline loops: CDR1 MGHRA, CDR2 YSYEKL. The CDR3 coding sequence is TGCACCAGCAGCCCTACCCCTCTGGGGGAGCAGTACTTC. This gives the protein CTSSPTPLGEQYF.

Concerning this clonotype itself: One end of the junction does not line up with germline, which may come from a read error. This chain uses TRBV20-1 with TRBJ2-1, with a weak D call TRBD2 (5 bases). CDR1 and CDR2 (germline): DFQATT, SNEGSKA (reference sequence). This CDR3 spans 12 amino acids. CDR3: CSARGSYNKQFF. The CDR3, as DNA: TGCAGTGCCAGAGGGTCCTACAATAAGCAGTTCTTC.

The J gene is TRBJ2-5, the V gene TRBV9; 11 nucleotides line up with TRBD2. Germline V lookup: CDR1 SGDLS, CDR2 YYNGEE. V gave up 3 bases and J gave up 2 bases; unmatched junction bases: 9. The CDR3 covers 17 residues. The chain's CDR3 is CASSGISVAGGQETQYF. The CDR3 DNA is TGTGCCAGCAGCGGAATCAGTGTAGCGGGAGGGCAAGAGACCCAGTACTTC.

V gene TRBV4-2 combines with J gene TRBJ2-3; tentative D call: TRBD2 (6 bases). CDR3 length: 15 amino acids. The V end lost 5 bases, the J end lost 2 bases, and 14 bases lay between the germline ends. Germline values: CDR1 LGHNA, CDR2 YNFKEQ. The DNA of the CDR3 is TGTGCCAGCAGCGTCCGGCTAGCGCACACAGATACGCAGTATTTT. It yields the protein CASSVRLAHTDTQYF.

This clonotype occurred many times. The chain uses TRBV6-2 or TRBV6-3 and TRBJ1-1, with a weak D call TRBD1 (5 bases). Trimming removed 6 bases from V and 2 bases from J, with 10 bases in between. Germline CDR1 MNHEY, CDR2 SVGEGT. There are 13 residues in the CDR3. The CDR3, as DNA: TGTGCCAGCAGGCCCGGGACCAACACTGAAGCTTTCTTT. The encoded protein is CASRPGTNTEAFF.

V and J are TRBV4-2 and TRBJ2-7; 8 bases match TRBD1. Germline V gene sequence: CDR1 LGHNA, CDR2 YNFKEQ. The CDR3 sequence is 17 residues long. The trim removed 2 bases at V and 3 bases at J, leaving 12 bases unmatched. The CDR3 region has the DNA TGTGCCAGCAGCCAACCGTCCTGGGCAGGGGGCGACTACGAGCAGTACTTC. This sequence encodes CASSQPSWAGGDYEQYF.

The genes are TRBV5-1 and TRBJ1-1; 10 bases are shared with TRBD1. Looked up from germline, CDR1 is SGHRS and CDR2 is YFSETQ. With V trimmed by 5 bases and J by 5 bases, 9 bases remained unmatched. The length of the CDR3 is 15 residues. CDR3: CASSSDRGRQTEAFF. The CDR3 nucleotides are TGCGCCAGCAGTTCTGACAGGGGGCGTCAAACTGAAGCTTTCTTT.

V is TRBV10-3 and J is TRBJ1-5; possibly TRBD1 for D (5 bases). The CDR3 is 14 residues long. Germline values: CDR1 ENHRY, CDR2 SYGVKD. V gave up 10 bases and J gave up 3 bases, with 16 bases separating them. The CDR3 reads CASRGDGHNQPQHF. The CDR3 nucleotides are TGTGCCAGCCGGGGGGACGGCCACAATCAGCCCCAGCATTTT.

The genes are TRBV29-1 and TRBJ2-3, with a weak D call TRBD2 (6 bases). CDR3 length: 13 residues. V shed 4 bases and J shed 1 base, with 9 bases lying between them. Germline loops: CDR1 SQVTM, CDR2 ANQGSEA. As DNA, the CDR3 is TGCAGCGTTGTGACTAGACGCACAGATACGCAGTATTTT. Residues: CSVVTRRTDTQYF.

This clonotype came up a few times. Written as DNA, the CDR3 is TGTGCCAGCAGATTAGGGACATCGTCGGATACGCAGTATTTT. Translated: CASRLGTSSDTQYF. The chain couples TRBV2 to TRBJ2-3; tentative D call: TRBD1 (6 bases). CDR3 length: 14 amino acids. V was cut by 6 bases and J by 6 bases, with 16 bases left in between. Germline V gives CDR1 SNHLY, CDR2 FYNNEI. Full variable domain (outside the CDR3, taken from reference TRBV2 and TRBJ2-3): EPEVTQTPSHQVTQMGQEVILRCVPISNHLYFYWYRQILGQKVEFLVSFYNNEISEKSEIFDDQFSVERPDGSNFTLKIRSTKLEDSAMYFCASRLGTSSDTQYFGPGTRLTVL.

This chain connects TRBV7-2 to TRBJ2-7, with 8 positions matching TRBD2. V shed 5 bases, J shed 5 bases, and the junction held 11 bases outside the gene matches. CDR1 SGHTA and CDR2 FQGNSA come from the germline V gene. This CDR3 is 15 amino acids long. Here the CDR3 reads CASSPPPGLAHEQYF. CDR3 sequence (DNA): TGTGCCAGCAGCCCTCCGCCCGGACTAGCCCACGAGCAGTACTTC.

This clonotype came up a few times. The chain recombines TRBV4-3 with TRBJ2-6; D remains ambiguous. V was shortened by 1 base and J by 3 bases, with 7 bases between the two germline ends. The CDR3 is 15 amino acids. CDR1 is LGHNA, CDR2 YSLEER, per germline. Here the CDR3 DNA reads TGCGCCAGCAGCCAAGGGGTAGGTGGGGCCAACGTCCTGACTTTC. Protein sequence: CASSQGVGGANVLTF.

J is TRBJ2-7 and V is TRBV19; no firm D call. Germline CDR1 and CDR2: LNHDA and SQIVND (reference sequence). The CDR3 runs 13 residues. Trimming took off 3 bases at V and 3 bases at J, with 9 bases between the two ends. The CDR3 region is CASSIGNNYEQYF. The DNA for the CDR3 is TGTGCCAGTAGTATCGGTAACAACTACGAGCAGTACTTC.